This TCR beta chain was identified during a study of response to subunit inactivated influenza vaccine. Notes on the study in general: New T cells are recruited in small numbers by each seasonal influenza vaccination, according to the authors' suggestion.

TCRdb reanalysed the RT-PCR reads using MiXCR and keeps one entry per CDR3 protein. The repertoire holds under 800,000 distinct CDR3 sequences, with roughly 13% as singletons. CDR1 SGHTA and CDR2 FQGNSA come from the germline V gene. The V end lost 7 bases, the J end lost 0 bases, and 12 bases lay between the germline ends. The CDR3 totals 14 residues. This clonotype was counted many times. Its target is not known. The material sequenced was PBMCs from blood, taken 14 to 15 days before vaccination. The receptor was derived from a man in his fifties or sixties who received an inactivated influenza vaccine. The V call is TRBV7-2, the J call TRBJ2-5; D ambiguous. The chain's CDR3 is CASKKAVYQETQYF. The CDR3 bases are TGTGCCAGCAAAAAGGCAGTGTACCAAGAGACCCAGTACTTC.